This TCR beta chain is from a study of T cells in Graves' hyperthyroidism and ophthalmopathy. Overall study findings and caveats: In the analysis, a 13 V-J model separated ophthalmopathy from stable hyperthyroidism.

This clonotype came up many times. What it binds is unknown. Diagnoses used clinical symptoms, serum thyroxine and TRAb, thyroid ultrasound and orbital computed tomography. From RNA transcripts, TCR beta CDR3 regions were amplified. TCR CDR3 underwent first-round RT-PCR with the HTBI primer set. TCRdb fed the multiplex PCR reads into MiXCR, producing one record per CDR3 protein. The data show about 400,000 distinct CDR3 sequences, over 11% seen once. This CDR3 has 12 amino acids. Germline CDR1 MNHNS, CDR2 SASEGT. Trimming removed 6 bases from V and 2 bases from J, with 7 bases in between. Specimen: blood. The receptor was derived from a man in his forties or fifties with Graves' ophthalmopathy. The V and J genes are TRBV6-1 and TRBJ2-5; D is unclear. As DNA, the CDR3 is TGTGCCAGCAGCGCAAGACAAGAGACCCAGTACTTC. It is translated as CASSARQETQYF.